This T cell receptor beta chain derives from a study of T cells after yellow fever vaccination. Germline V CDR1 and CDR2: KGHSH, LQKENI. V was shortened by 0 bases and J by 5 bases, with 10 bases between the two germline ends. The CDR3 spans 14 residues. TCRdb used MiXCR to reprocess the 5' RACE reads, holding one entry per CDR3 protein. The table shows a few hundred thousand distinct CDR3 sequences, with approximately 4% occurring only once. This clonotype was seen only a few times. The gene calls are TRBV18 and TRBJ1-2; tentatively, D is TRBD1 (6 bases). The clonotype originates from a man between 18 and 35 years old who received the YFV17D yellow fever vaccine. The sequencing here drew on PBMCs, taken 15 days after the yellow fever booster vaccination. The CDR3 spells CASSPPVQGYGYTF. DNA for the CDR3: TGTGCCAGCTCACCACCGGTACAGGGATATGGCTACACCTTC. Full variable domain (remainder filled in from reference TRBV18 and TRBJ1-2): NAGVMQNPRHLVRRRGQEARLRCSPMKGHSHVYWYRQLPEEGLKFMVYLQKENIIDESGMPKERFSAEFPKEGPSILRIQQVVRGDSAAYFCASSPPVQGYGYTFGSGTRLTVV.